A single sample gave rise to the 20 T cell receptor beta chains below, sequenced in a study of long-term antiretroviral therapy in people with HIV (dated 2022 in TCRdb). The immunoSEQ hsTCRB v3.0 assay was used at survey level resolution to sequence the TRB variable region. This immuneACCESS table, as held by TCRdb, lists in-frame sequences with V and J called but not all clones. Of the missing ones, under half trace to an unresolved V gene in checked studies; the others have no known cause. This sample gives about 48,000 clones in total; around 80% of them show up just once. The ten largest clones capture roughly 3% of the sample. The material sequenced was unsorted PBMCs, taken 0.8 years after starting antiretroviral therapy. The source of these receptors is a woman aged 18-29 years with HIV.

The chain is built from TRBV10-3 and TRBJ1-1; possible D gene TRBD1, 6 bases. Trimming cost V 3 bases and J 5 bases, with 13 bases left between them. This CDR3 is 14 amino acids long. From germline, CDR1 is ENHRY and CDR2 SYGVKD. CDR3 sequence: CAISDTGAGTEAFF. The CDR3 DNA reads TGTGCCATCAGTGATACGGGGGCAGGAACTGAAGCTTTCTTT.

The chain's CDR3 is CASSCYQFAGDSNCTDTQYF. The DNA of the CDR3 is TGTGCCAGCTCTTGCTACCAATTCGCGGGGGACAGCAATTGCACAGATACGCAGTATTTT. The gene calls are TRBV18 and TRBJ2-3; the D call may be TRBD1 or TRBD2 (7 bases each). The V gene lost 6 bases and the J gene lost 1 base, with 29 bases spanning the gap. CDR1 and CDR2 from the germline V gene are KGHSH and LQKENI. The CDR3 sequence is 20 residues long.

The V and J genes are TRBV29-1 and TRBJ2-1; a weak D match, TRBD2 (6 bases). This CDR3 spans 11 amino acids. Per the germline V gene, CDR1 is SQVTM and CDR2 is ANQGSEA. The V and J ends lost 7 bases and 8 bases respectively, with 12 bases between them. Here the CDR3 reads CSGGVGDEQFF. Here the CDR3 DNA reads TGCAGCGGGGGGGTGGGGGATGAGCAGTTCTTC.

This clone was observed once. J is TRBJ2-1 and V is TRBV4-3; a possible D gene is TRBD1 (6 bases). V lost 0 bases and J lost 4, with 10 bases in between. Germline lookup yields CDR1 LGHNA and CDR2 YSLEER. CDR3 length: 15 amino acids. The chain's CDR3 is CASSQEQGIYNEQFF. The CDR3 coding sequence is TGCGCCAGCAGCCAAGAACAGGGTATTTACAATGAGCAGTTCTTC.

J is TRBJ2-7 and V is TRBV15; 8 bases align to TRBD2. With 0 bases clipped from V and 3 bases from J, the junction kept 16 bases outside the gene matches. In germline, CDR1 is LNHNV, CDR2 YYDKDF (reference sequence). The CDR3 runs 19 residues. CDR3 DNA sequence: TGTGCCACCAGCAGAGATACCCGACCGGTAGGCGGGGGGAACTACGAGCAGTACTTC. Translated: CATSRDTRPVGGGNYEQYF. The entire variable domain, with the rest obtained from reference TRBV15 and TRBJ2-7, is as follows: DAMVIQNPRYQVTQFGKPVTLSCSQTLNHNVMYWYQQKSSQAPKLLFHYYDKDFNNEADTPDNFQSRRPNTSFCFLDIRSPGLGDTAMYLCATSRDTRPVGGGNYEQYFGPGTRLTVT.

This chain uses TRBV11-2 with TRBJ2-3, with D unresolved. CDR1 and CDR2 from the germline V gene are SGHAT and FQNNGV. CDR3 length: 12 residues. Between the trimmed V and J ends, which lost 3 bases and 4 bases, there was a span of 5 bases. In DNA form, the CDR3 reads TGTGCCAGCAGCTTCTTCGCAGATACGCAGTATTTT. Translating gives CASSFFADTQYF.

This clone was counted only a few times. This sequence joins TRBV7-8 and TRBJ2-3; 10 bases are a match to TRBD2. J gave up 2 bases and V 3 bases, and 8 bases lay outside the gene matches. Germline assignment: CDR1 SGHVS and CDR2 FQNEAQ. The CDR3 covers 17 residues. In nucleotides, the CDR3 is TGTGCCAGCAGCTTTCGGCTAGCGGGAGAAATCACAGATACGCAGTATTTT. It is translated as CASSFRLAGEITDTQYF.

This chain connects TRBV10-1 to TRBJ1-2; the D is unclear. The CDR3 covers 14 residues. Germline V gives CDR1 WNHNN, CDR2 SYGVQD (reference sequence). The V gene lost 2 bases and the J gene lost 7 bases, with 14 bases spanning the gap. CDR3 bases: TGCGCCAGCAGTGAGAAGAGGGCCGGGAGTGGCTACACCTTC. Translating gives CASSEKRAGSGYTF.

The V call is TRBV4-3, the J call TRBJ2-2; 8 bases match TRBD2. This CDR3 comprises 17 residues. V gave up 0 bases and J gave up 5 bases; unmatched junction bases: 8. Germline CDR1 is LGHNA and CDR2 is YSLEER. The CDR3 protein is CASSQDRSGSLTGELFF. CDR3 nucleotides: TGCGCCAGCAGCCAAGATCGAAGCGGGAGCCTTACCGGGGAGCTGTTTTTT.

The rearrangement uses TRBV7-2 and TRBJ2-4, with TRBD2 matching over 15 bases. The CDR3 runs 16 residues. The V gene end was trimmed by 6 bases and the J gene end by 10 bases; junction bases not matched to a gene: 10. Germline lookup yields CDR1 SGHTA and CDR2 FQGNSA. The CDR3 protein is CASSPNGLAGGEIQYF. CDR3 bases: TGTGCCAGCAGTCCAAATGGACTAGCGGGAGGGGAGATTCAGTACTTC.

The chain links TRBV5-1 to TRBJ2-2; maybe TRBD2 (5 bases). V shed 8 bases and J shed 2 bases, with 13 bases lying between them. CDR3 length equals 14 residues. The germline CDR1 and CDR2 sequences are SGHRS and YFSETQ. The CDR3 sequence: CASISGLNTGELFF. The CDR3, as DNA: TGCGCCAGTATAAGCGGCCTAAACACCGGGGAGCTGTTTTTT.

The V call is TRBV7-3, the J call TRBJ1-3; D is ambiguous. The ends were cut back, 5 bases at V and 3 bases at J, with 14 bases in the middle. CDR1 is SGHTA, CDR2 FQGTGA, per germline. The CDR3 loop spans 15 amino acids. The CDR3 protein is CASSPSGRVGNTIYF. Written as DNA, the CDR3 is TGTGCCAGCAGCCCGAGCGGAAGGGTTGGAAACACCATATATTTT. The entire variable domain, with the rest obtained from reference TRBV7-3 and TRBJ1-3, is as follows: GAGVSQTPSNKVTEKGKYVELRCDPISGHTALYWYRQSLGQGPEFLIYFQGTGAADDSGLPNDRFFAVRPEGSVSTLKIQRTERGDSAVYLCASSPSGRVGNTIYFGEGSWLTVV.

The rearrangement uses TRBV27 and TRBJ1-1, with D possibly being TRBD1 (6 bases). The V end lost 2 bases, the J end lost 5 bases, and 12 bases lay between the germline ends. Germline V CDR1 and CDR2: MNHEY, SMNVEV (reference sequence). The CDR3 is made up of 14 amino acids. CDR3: CASSLEGGRTEAFF. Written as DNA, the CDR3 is TGTGCCAGCAGTTTAGAGGGGGGAAGAACTGAAGCTTTCTTT.

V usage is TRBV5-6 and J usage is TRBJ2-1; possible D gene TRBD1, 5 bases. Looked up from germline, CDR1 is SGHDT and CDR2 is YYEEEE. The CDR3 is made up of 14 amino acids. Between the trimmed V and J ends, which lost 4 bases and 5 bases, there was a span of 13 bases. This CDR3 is CASSDLTVNNEQFF. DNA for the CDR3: TGTGCCAGCAGCGATCTGACAGTGAACAATGAGCAGTTCTTC. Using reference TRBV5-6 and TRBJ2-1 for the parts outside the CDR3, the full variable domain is DAGVTQSPTHLIKTRGQQVTLRCSPKSGHDTVSWYQQALGQGPQFIFQYYEEEERQRGNFPDRFSGHQFPNYSSELNVNALLLGDSALYLCASSDLTVNNEQFFGPGTRLTVL.

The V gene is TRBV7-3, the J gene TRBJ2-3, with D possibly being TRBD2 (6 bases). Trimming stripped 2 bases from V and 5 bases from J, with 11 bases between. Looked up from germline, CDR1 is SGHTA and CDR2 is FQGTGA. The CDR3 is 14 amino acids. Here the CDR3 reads CASSLPGAGDTQYF. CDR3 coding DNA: TGTGCCAGCAGCTTACCGGGAGCTGGAGATACGCAGTATTTT.

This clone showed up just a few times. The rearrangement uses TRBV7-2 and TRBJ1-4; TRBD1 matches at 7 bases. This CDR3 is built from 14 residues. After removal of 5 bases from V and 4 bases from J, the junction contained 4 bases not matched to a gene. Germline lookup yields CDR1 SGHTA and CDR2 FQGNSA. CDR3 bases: TGTGCCAGCAGCCGGGACAGCTATAATGAAAAACTGTTTTTT. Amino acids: CASSRDSYNEKLFF.

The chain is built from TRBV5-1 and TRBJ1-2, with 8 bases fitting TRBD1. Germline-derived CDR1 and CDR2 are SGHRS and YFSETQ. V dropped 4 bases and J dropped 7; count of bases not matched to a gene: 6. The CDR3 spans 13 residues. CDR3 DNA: TGCGCCAGCAGCCCTGGACAGGGTGGTGGCTACACCTTC. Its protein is CASSPGQGGGYTF.

CDR3 protein: CASSRTGSLSYEQYF. DNA of the CDR3: TGTGCCAGCAGCCGGACAGGGTCCCTCTCCTACGAGCAGTACTTC. The rearrangement joins TRBV7-3 to TRBJ2-7, with TRBD1 identical over 8 bases. Germline V gives CDR1 SGHTA, CDR2 FQGTGA. This CDR3 is built from 15 residues. J was trimmed by 0 bases and V by 5 bases; bases with no gene match: 6.

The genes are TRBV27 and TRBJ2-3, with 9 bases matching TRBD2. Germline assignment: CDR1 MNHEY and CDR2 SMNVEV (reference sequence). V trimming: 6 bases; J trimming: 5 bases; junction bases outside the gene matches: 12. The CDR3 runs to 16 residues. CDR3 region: CASRESSGSNRDTQYF. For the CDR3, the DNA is TGTGCCAGCAGGGAGAGTAGCGGGAGCAATCGAGATACGCAGTATTTT.

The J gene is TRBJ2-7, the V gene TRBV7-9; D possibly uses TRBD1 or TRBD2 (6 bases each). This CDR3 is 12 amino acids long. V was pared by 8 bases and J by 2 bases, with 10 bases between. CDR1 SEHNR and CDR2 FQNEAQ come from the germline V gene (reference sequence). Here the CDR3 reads CASSGAPYEQYF. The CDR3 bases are TGTGCCAGCTCGGGGGCACCCTACGAGCAGTACTTC.